This TCR beta chain stems from a study of breast tumors, draining lymph nodes, adjacent tissues. Study-wide points: Findings are consistent with lymph node origin and intratumoral expansion of most tumor T cells. Data only fit, rather than demonstrated, lymph node origin of most tumor T cells.

This clonotype was observed once. Its antigen remains unidentified. One junction end does not reproduce the germline sequence, and a read error may be involved. TCRdb recomputed calls from the multiplex PCR reads with MiXCR, one row per CDR3 protein. The sample shows approximately 100,000 distinct CDR3 sequences, 21% of them seen only once. Axillary draining lymph nodes of breast cancer patients supplied the node samples. Germline lookup yields CDR1 MNHEY and CDR2 SMNVEV (reference sequence). The CDR3 length is 15 residues. The TCR originated in a female donor with breast cancer. Some clones in this sample may be carry-over from other donors' samples. Sequenced: axillary lymph node tissue. The J gene is TRBJ1-5, the V gene TRBV27; D is perhaps TRBD1 (6 bases). CDR3 DNA sequence: TGTACCAGCAGTTCTCGGGACATAGGCAATCAGCCCCAGCATTTT. It is translated as CTSSSRDIGNQPQHF.